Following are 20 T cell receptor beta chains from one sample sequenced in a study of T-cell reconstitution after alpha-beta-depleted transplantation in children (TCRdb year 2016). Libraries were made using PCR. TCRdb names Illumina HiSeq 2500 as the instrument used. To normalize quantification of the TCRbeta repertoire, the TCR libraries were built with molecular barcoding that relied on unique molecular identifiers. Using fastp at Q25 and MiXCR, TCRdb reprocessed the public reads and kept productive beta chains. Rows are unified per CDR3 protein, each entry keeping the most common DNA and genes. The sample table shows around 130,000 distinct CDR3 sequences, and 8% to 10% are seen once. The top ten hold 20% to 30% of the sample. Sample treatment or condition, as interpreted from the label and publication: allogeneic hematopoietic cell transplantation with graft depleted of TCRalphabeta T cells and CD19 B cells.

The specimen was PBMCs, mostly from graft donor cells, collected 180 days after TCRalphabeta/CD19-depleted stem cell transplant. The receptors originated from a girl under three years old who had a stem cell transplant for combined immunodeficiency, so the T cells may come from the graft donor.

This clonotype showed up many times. The CDR3 DNA reads as TGTGCCAGCAGCCCGACGGCTAGGTACAATGAGCAGTTCTTC. It yields the protein CASSPTARYNEQFF. The chain links TRBV12-3 or TRBV12-4 to TRBJ2-1; D not resolved. V shed 6 bases and J shed 4 bases, with 13 bases lying between them. The CDR3 is 14 residues long.

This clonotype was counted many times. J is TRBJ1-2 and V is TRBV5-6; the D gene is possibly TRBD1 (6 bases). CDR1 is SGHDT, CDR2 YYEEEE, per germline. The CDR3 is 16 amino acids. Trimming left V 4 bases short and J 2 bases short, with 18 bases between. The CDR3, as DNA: TGTGCCAGCAGCCCCAACCCGGGACACCAAAACTATGGCTACACCTTC. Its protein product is CASSPNPGHQNYGYTF.

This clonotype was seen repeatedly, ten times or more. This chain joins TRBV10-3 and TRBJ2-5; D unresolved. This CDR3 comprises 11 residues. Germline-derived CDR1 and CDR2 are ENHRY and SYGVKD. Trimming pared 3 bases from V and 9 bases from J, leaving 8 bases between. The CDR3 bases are TGTGCCATCAGTGAAGGTCCGGCCCAGTACTTC. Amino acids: CAISEGPAQYF.

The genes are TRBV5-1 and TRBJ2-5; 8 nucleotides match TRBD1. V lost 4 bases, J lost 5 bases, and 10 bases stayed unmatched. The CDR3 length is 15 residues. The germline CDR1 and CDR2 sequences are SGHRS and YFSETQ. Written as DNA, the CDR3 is TGCGCCAGCAGCCCCCGGACAGGGCAAAGGGAGACCCAGTACTTC. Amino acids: CASSPRTGQRETQYF.

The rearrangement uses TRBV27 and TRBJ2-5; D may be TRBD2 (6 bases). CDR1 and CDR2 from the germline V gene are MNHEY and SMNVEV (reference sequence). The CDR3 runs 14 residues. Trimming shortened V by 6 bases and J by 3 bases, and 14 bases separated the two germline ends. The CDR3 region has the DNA TGTGCCAGCAGCCAATTCGGCGGGAAAGAGACCCAGTACTTC. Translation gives CASSQFGGKETQYF.

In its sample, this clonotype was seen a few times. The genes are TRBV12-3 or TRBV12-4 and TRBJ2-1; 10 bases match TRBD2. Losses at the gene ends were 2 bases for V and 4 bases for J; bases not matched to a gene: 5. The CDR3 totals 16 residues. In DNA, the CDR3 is TGTGCCAGCAGTTTAAAGCGGGAGGGGAATTACAATGAGCAGTTCTTC. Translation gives CASSLKREGNYNEQFF.

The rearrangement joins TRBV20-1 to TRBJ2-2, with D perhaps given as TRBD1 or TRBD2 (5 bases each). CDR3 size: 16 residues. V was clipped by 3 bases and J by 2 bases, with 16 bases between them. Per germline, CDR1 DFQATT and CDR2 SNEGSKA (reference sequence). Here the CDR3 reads CSASAPGRRNTGELFF. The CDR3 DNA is TGCAGTGCTAGCGCCCCGGGACGGCGAAACACCGGGGAGCTGTTTTTT.

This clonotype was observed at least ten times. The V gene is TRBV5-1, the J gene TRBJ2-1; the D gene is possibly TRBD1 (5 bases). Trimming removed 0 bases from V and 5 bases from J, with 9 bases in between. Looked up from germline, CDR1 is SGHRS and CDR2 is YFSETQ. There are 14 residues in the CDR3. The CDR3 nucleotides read TGCGCCAGCAGCTTGGTGGTAGGGGACAATGAGCAGTTCTTC. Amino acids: CASSLVVGDNEQFF.

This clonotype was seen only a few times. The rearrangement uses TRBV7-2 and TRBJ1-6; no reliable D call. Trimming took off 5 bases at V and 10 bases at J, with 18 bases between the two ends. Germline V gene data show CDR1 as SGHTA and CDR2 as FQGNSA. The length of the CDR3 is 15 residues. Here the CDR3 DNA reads TGTGCCAGCAGCCGACTTAAGGCCCTTCAATCACCCCTCCACTTT. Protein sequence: CASSRLKALQSPLHF.

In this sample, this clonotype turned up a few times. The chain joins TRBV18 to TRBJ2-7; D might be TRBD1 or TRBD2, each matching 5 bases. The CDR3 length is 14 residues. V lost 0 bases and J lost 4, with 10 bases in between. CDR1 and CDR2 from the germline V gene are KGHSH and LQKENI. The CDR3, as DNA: TGTGCCAGCTCACCACCACACGGGACGTACGAGCAGTACTTC. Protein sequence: CASSPPHGTYEQYF.

The CDR3 sequence: CASSAGQLTEAFF. CDR3 nucleotide sequence: TGTGCCAGCAGCGCAGGACAGCTCACTGAAGCTTTCTTT. The gene calls are TRBV7-2 and TRBJ1-1; perhaps TRBD1 as D (6 bases). V shed 5 bases and J shed 4 bases, with 11 bases lying between them. The CDR3 extends over 13 amino acids. Looked up from germline, CDR1 is SGHTA and CDR2 is FQGNSA.

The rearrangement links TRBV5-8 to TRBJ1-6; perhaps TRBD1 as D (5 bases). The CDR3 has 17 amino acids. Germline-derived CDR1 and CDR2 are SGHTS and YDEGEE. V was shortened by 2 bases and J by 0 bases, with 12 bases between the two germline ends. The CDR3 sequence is CASSFHGGSSYNSPLHF. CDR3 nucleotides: TGTGCCAGCAGCTTCCATGGGGGTAGCTCCTATAATTCACCCCTCCACTTT. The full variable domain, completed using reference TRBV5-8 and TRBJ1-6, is EAGVTQSPTHLIKTRGQQATLRCSPISGHTSVYWYQQALGLGLQFLLWYDEGEERNRGNFPPRFSGRQFPNYSSELNVNALELEDSALYLCASSFHGGSSYNSPLHFGNGTRLTVT.

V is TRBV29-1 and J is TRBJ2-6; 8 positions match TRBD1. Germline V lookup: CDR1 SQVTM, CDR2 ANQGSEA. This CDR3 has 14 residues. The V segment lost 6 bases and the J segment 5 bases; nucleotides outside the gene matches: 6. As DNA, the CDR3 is TGCAGCGTGAGGGACAGGCTTAGGGCCAACGTCCTGACTTTC. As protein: CSVRDRLRANVLTF.

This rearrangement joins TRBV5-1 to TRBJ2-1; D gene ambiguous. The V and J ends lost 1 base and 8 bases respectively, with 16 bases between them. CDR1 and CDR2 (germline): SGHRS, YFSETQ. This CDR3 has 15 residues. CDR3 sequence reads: CASSLIDSLLDEQFF. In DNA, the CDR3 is TGCGCCAGCAGCTTGATTGACTCCCTGTTGGATGAGCAGTTCTTC.

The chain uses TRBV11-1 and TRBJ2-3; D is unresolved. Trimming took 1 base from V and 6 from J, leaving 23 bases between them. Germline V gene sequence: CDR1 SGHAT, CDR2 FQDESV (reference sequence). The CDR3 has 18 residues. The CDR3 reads CASSLEVITGWIRDTQYF. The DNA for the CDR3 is TGTGCCAGCAGCTTAGAGGTTATAACTGGATGGATTCGTGATACGCAGTATTTT.

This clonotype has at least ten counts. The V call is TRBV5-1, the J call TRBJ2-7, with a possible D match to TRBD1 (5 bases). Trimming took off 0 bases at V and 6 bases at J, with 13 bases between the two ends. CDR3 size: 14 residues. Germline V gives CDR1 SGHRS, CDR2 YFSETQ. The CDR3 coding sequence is TGCGCCAGCAGCTTGGAGACAGCTTCTTCCGAGCAGTACTTC. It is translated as CASSLETASSEQYF.

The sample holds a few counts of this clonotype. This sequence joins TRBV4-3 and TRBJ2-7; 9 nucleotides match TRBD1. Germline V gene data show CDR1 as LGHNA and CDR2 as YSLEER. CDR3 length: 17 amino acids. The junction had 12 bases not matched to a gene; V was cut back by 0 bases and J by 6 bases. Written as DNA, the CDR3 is TGCGCCAGCAGCCAAGATGGACGGGACAGGGTGACGGGCGAGCAGTACTTC. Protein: CASSQDGRDRVTGEQYF.

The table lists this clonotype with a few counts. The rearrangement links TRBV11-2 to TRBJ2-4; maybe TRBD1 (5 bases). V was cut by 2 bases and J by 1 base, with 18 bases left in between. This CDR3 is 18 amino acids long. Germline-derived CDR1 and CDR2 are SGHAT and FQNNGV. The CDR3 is CASSLLGRVNSAKNIQYF. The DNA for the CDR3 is TGTGCCAGCAGCTTATTGGGCAGGGTGAATTCGGCCAAAAACATTCAGTACTTC.

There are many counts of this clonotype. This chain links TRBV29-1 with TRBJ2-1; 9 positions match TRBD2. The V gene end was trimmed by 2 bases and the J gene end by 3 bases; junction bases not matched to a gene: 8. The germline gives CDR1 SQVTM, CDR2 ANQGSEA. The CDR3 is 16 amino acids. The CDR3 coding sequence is TGCAGCGTTGAAAGAAGTGCGGGAGGGCTCTACAATGAGCAGTTCTTC. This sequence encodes CSVERSAGGLYNEQFF.

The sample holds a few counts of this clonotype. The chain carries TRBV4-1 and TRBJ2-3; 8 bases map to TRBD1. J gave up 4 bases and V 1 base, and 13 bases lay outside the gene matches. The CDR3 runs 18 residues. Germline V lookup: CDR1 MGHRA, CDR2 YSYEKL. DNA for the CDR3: TGCGCCAGCAGCCAAGGGCTAATACACAGGGGGTTTTCAGATACGCAGTATTTT. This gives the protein CASSQGLIHRGFSDTQYF.